Listed here are 23 T cell receptor beta chains from one sample, sequenced in a study of cytomegalovirus exposure and HLA in healthy donors (dated by TCRdb to 2015 to 2018). The library relied on the immunoSEQ multiplex PCR assay. The multiplex PCR relied on a mix of 60 forward primers for TCR Vbeta segments and 13 reverse primers for TCR Jbeta segments. The clones in this table, taken by TCRdb from immuneACCESS, are in-frame only. Not every clone is retained; where verified, under half of the shortfall comes from an unresolved V gene, and the cause of the rest is unknown. For this sample there are about 120,000 clones; roughly 78% appear just once. Of the sample, around 3% is held by the ten largest clones. The sequenced material came from PBMCs. The source of these receptors is a woman younger than 45 in good health and CMV-seropositive.

The CDR3 DNA reads as TGTGCCAGCAGCGTCCTCGGGACAACTAATGAAAAACTGTTTTTT. This encodes CASSVLGTTNEKLFF. J is TRBJ1-4 and V is TRBV5-6; D call uncertain. V was shortened by 4 bases and J by 0 bases, with 10 bases between the two germline ends. Germline assignment: CDR1 SGHDT and CDR2 YYEEEE. The CDR3 consists of 15 residues.

This clone was seen once. The chain couples TRBV7-7 to TRBJ2-2; 11 bases agree with TRBD1. V dropped 5 bases and J dropped 7; count of bases not matched to a gene: 6. The CDR3 runs to 15 residues. Germline lookup yields CDR1 SSHAT and CDR2 FNYEAQ (reference sequence). The CDR3 DNA reads as TGTGCCAGCAGCCAGGGACAGGGGGTTGTCGGGGAGCTGTTTTTT. The encoded protein is CASSQGQGVVGELFF.

The chain carries TRBV28 and TRBJ2-5, with 8 bases that match TRBD1. The length of the CDR3 is 14 residues. CDR1 and CDR2 from the germline V gene are MDHEN and SYDVKM. The ends lost 5 bases at V and 5 bases at J; junction bases unmatched: 7. CDR3 region: CASSGQGLGETQYF. CDR3 in DNA: TGTGCCAGCAGTGGACAGGGTTTAGGGGAGACCCAGTACTTC.

Details on this clone: Within the sample, other DNA sequences also encode this same CDR3. J is TRBJ2-1 and V is TRBV7-2, with D perhaps matching TRBD2 (6 bases). Germline CDR1 SGHTA, CDR2 FQGNSA. The CDR3 covers 14 residues. Trimming removed 5 bases from V and 4 bases from J, with 12 bases in between. The CDR3 loop reads CASSPPGRYNEQFF. Here the CDR3 DNA reads TGTGCCAGCAGCCCACCCGGGAGATACAATGAGCAGTTCTTC. The full variable domain, its missing parts supplied by reference TRBV7-2 and TRBJ2-1, is GAGVSQSPSNKVTEKGKDVELRCDPISGHTALYWYRQSLGQGLEFLIYFQGNSAPDKSGLPSDRFSAERTGGSVSTLTIQRTQQEDSAVYLCASSPPGRYNEQFFGPGTRLTVL.

As concerns this clone: The junction shows a germline mismatch at one end, possibly a read error. This chain joins TRBV7-9 and TRBJ2-1; D is perhaps TRBD2 (7 bases). Germline V gene lookup returns CDR1 SEHNR and CDR2 FQNEAQ (reference sequence). This CDR3 spans 14 amino acids. Here the CDR3 DNA reads TGTTCCAGCAGCCCATTGCGGGGGCGAAATGAGCAGTTCTTC. Protein: CSSSPLRGRNEQFF.

The chain uses TRBV2 and TRBJ2-1, with a possible D match to TRBD1 (5 bases). V lost 3 bases and J 8 bases, leaving 11 bases between the germline ends. Germline assignment: CDR1 SNHLY and CDR2 FYNNEI. The CDR3 consists of 13 residues. Here the CDR3 reads CASSESGMDEQFF. In DNA form, the CDR3 reads TGTGCCAGCAGTGAGTCAGGGATGGATGAGCAGTTCTTC.

This clone was observed a single time. The chain employs TRBV9 and TRBJ1-1; D is unresolved. There are 14 residues in the CDR3. CDR1 is SGDLS and CDR2 is YYNGEE in the germline V gene. V lost 2 bases and J 1 base, leaving 9 bases between the germline ends. This CDR3 reads CASSVTESNTEAFF. Written as DNA, the CDR3 is TGTGCCAGCAGCGTCACAGAGTCGAACACTGAAGCTTTCTTT.

For the CDR3, the DNA is TGTGCCAGCAGCTTAGTCGGGGGGGGGAAAAATGAGCAGTTCTTC. Protein sequence: CASSLVGGGKNEQFF. The rearrangement uses TRBV7-9 and TRBJ2-1; 8 bases are shared with TRBD2. There are 15 residues in the CDR3. The V gene end was trimmed by 1 base and the J gene end by 7 bases; junction bases not matched to a gene: 6. Germline-derived CDR1 and CDR2 are SEHNR and FQNEAQ (reference sequence). The complete variable domain, with remaining parts taken from reference TRBV7-9 and TRBJ2-1, reads DTGVSQNPRHKITKRGQNVTFRCDPISEHNRLYWYRQTLGQGPEFLTYFQNEAQLEKSRLLSDRFSAERPKGSFSTLEIQRTEQGDSAMYLCASSLVGGGKNEQFFGPGTRLTVL.

The rearrangement uses TRBV2 and TRBJ2-2; a possible D gene is TRBD2 (6 bases). V dropped 7 bases and J dropped 3 bases, with 15 bases sitting between them. This CDR3 has 15 amino acids. Germline values: CDR1 SNHLY, CDR2 FYNNEI. The CDR3 region is CASNSGRGDTGELFF. CDR3 nucleotide sequence: TGTGCCAGCAACTCAGGGCGGGGCGACACCGGGGAGCTGTTTTTT.

The rearrangement joins TRBV18 to TRBJ2-1; 10 positions agree with TRBD2. The CDR3 length is 15 residues. CDR1 is KGHSH, CDR2 LQKENI, per germline. J lost 7 bases, V lost 6 bases, and 9 bases had no gene match. The CDR3 reads CASSRSGGPINEQFF. CDR3 DNA sequence: TGTGCCAGCTCTCGTAGCGGGGGGCCTATAAATGAGCAGTTCTTC.

This clone has only one observation. The chain couples TRBV9 to TRBJ1-1, with D unresolved. The length of the CDR3 is 13 residues. The germline V gene encodes CDR1 SGDLS and CDR2 YYNGEE. The V gene lost 4 bases and the J gene lost 3 bases, with 10 bases spanning the gap. The CDR3 here is CASSPTPYTEAFF. Written as DNA, the CDR3 is TGTGCCAGCAGCCCAACACCTTACACTGAAGCTTTCTTT.

This clone was counted between two and nine times. The V call is TRBV5-1, the J call TRBJ2-2; the D gene is possibly TRBD1 (6 bases). Per the germline V gene, CDR1 is SGHRS and CDR2 is YFSETQ. Trimming took 2 bases from V and 4 from J, leaving 9 bases between them. This CDR3 has 14 residues. Here the CDR3 DNA reads TGCGCCAGCAGCTTTCAGGGGCCCACCGGGGAGCTGTTTTTT. It specifies CASSFQGPTGELFF.

This clone was detected only a few times. The chain couples TRBV5-1 to TRBJ2-7; 7 nucleotides line up with TRBD2. J was trimmed by 7 bases and V by 3 bases; bases with no gene match: 7. The CDR3 contains 13 residues. Germline CDR1 is SGHRS and CDR2 is YFSETQ. The CDR3 nucleotides read TGCGCCAGCAGCTGGGGGGGTGCGGGGGAGCAGTACTTC. Protein: CASSWGGAGEQYF. Full variable domain (missing parts from reference TRBV5-1 and TRBJ2-7): KAGVTQTPRYLIKTRGQQVTLSCSPISGHRSVSWYQQTPGQGLQFLFEYFSETQRNKGNFPGRFSGRQFSNSRSEMNVSTLELGDSALYLCASSWGGAGEQYFGPGTRLTVT.

The chain has TRBV19 and TRBJ1-1; possibly TRBD1 for D (6 bases). Per germline, CDR1 LNHDA and CDR2 SQIVND (reference sequence). V was pared by 8 bases and J by 3 bases, with 16 bases between. The CDR3 is 14 amino acids. The CDR3 sequence: CASYRGARDTEAFF. DNA for the CDR3: TGTGCCAGTTATCGGGGGGCAAGGGACACTGAAGCTTTCTTT.

This chain joins TRBV7-2 and TRBJ1-2, with 7 bases aligning to TRBD1. The CDR3 runs 15 residues. Germline V lookup: CDR1 SGHTA, CDR2 FQGNSA. After removal of 5 bases from V and 4 bases from J, the junction contained 10 bases not matched to a gene. CDR3 sequence: CASSPQSSGGYGYTF. For the CDR3, the DNA is TGTGCCAGCAGCCCTCAATCGTCAGGGGGCTATGGCTACACCTTC.

This rearrangement joins TRBV5-6 to TRBJ2-3, with D tentatively TRBD2 (5 bases). Looked up from germline, CDR1 is SGHDT and CDR2 is YYEEEE. This CDR3 comprises 15 residues. V dropped 2 bases and J dropped 2 bases, with 12 bases sitting between them. The CDR3 sequence is CASSFLDFSTDTQYF. CDR3 nucleotides: TGTGCCAGCAGCTTTTTGGACTTTTCCACAGATACGCAGTATTTT. Looking up the rest from reference TRBV5-6 and TRBJ2-3 gives the full variable domain: DAGVTQSPTHLIKTRGQQVTLRCSPKSGHDTVSWYQQALGQGPQFIFQYYEEEERQRGNFPDRFSGHQFPNYSSELNVNALLLGDSALYLCASSFLDFSTDTQYFGPGTRLTVL.

The rearrangement joins TRBV29-1 to TRBJ2-1, with D perhaps matching TRBD2 (5 bases). Per germline, CDR1 SQVTM and CDR2 ANQGSEA. There are 12 residues in the CDR3. V dropped 4 bases and J dropped 9 bases, with 13 bases sitting between them. This CDR3 is CSVVRGKGEQFF. In DNA, the CDR3 is TGCAGCGTTGTACGAGGGAAAGGTGAGCAGTTCTTC.

This clone was seen a few times. The chain has TRBV12-5 and TRBJ2-1; 9 positions agree with TRBD1. The CDR3 loop spans 14 amino acids. The germline CDR1 and CDR2 sequences are LGHNT and FRNRAP. The V segment lost 6 bases and the J segment 7 bases; nucleotides outside the gene matches: 7. The CDR3 here is CASGPGQGCNEQFF. The CDR3 DNA follows: TGTGCTAGTGGGCCGGGACAGGGCTGTAATGAGCAGTTCTTC.

The V call is TRBV7-2, the J call TRBJ1-6; unclear D gene. The CDR3 sequence is 14 residues long. Deletions cut 2 bases from V and 3 bases from J, with 5 bases between. Looked up from germline, CDR1 is SGHTA and CDR2 is FQGNSA. The CDR3 DNA reads TGTGCCAGCAGCTTAAACTACTATAATTCACCCCTCCACTTT. Amino acids: CASSLNYYNSPLHF.

V and J are TRBV15 and TRBJ1-2; D is ambiguous. Germline-derived CDR1 and CDR2 are LNHNV and YYDKDF (reference sequence). The V end was cut by 0 bases, the J end by 2 bases, with 13 bases between. The CDR3 loop spans 16 amino acids. The CDR3 reads CATSRDGLESNYGYTF. The DNA of the CDR3 is TGTGCCACCAGCAGAGATGGTTTGGAGAGCAACTATGGCTACACCTTC.

Regarding this clone: Germline and junction disagree at one end, which may indicate a read error. The chain recombines TRBV7-9 with TRBJ2-5, with D possibly matching TRBD1 (5 bases). The CDR3 totals 13 residues. The germline V gene encodes CDR1 SEHNR and CDR2 FQNEAQ (reference sequence). CDR3 in DNA: TGTTCCAGCAGCTTAACAGGTCGAGAGACCCAGTACTTC. The encoded protein is CSSSLTGRETQYF. The full variable domain, in which reference TRBV7-9 and TRBJ2-5 provide the parts outside the CDR3, is DTGVSQNPRHKITKRGQNVTFRCDPISEHNRLYWYRQTLGQGPEFLTYFQNEAQLEKSRLLSDRFSAERPKGSFSTLEIQRTEQGDSAMYLCSSSLTGRETQYFGPGTRLLVL.

J is TRBJ2-3 and V is TRBV6-1, with D unclear. Germline CDR1 and CDR2: MNHNS and SASEGT. The CDR3 runs 13 residues. V lost 5 bases, J lost 6 bases, and 12 bases lay in between. The DNA of the CDR3 is TGTGCCAGCAGTCCTAACCCCCGGGATACGCAGTATTTT. Translation: CASSPNPRDTQYF.

The chain uses TRBV7-8 and TRBJ1-4; 9 nucleotides match TRBD1. The length of the CDR3 is 15 residues. Germline lookup yields CDR1 SGHVS and CDR2 FQNEAQ. Trimming at V came to 2 bases and at J to 6 bases, leaving 4 bases not matched to a gene. CDR3 in amino acids: CASSLNDRGYEKLFF. As DNA, the CDR3 is TGTGCCAGCAGCTTAAACGACAGGGGGTATGAAAAACTGTTTTTT.